Listed below are T cell receptor beta chains from one sample, sequenced in a study of identical twins. TCRdb used MiXCR to reprocess the 5' RACE reads, holding one entry per CDR3 protein. Of just under 650,000 distinct CDR3 sequences in the sample, about 7% are singletons; the top ten hold approximately 1.5%. The data were also submitted as part of a second study, on yellow fever vaccine responses in identical twins.

The sequenced sample was PBMCs. The receptors come from a woman between 18 and 29 years old in good health. CDR3s leave out the opening cysteine and the closing phenylalanine or tryptophan. The D gene is left open where the match is weak.

j_gene: TRBJ2-7
v_gene: TRBV27
d_gene: TRBD2
CDR3aa: ASSRTGGTYEQY

j_gene: TRBJ1-3
v_gene: TRBV29-1
d_gene: -
CDR3aa: SVEGTRGNTIY

j_gene: TRBJ1-2
v_gene: TRBV2
d_gene: TRBD1
CDR3aa: ASRQSGTGIYYGYT

j_gene: TRBJ2-3
v_gene: TRBV20-1
d_gene: -
CDR3aa: SATPRINNQEGPSTDTQY

j_gene: TRBJ1-1
v_gene: TRBV6-1
d_gene: -
CDR3aa: ASRGISGNTEAF

j_gene: TRBJ2-3
v_gene: TRBV4-1
d_gene: -
CDR3aa: ASSRLNGGLASTDTQY

j_gene: TRBJ2-5
v_gene: TRBV6-1
d_gene: -
CDR3aa: ASRPTGWGAETQY

j_gene: TRBJ1-5
v_gene: TRBV20-1
d_gene: -
CDR3aa: SARTYSNQPQH

j_gene: TRBJ2-1
v_gene: TRBV5-4
d_gene: -
CDR3aa: ASSTAGSRGNEQF

j_gene: TRBJ2-1
v_gene: TRBV2
d_gene: -
CDR3aa: ASSDTGARRDEQF

j_gene: TRBJ2-5
v_gene: TRBV7-6
d_gene: TRBD2
CDR3aa: ASSGVGGKETQY

j_gene: TRBJ2-7
v_gene: TRBV4-1
d_gene: -
CDR3aa: ASSSHPLGREYEQY

j_gene: TRBJ1-4
v_gene: TRBV12-3/TRBV12-4
d_gene: -
CDR3aa: ASSLILGSGEKLF

j_gene: TRBJ2-3
v_gene: TRBV5-1
d_gene: -
CDR3aa: ASSLLPSTDTQY

j_gene: TRBJ2-5
v_gene: TRBV29-1
d_gene: TRBD1
CDR3aa: SAAGGLQETQY

j_gene: TRBJ2-3
v_gene: TRBV29-1
d_gene: TRBD2
CDR3aa: SAGTLAGEGTQY

j_gene: TRBJ2-1
v_gene: TRBV20-1
d_gene: -
CDR3aa: SAREISIHNEQF

j_gene: TRBJ2-7
v_gene: TRBV12-3/TRBV12-4
d_gene: TRBD1
CDR3aa: ASSTGTGFEQY

j_gene: TRBJ2-5
v_gene: TRBV11-2
d_gene: TRBD2
CDR3aa: ASSLDGLAGVQETQY

j_gene: TRBJ2-5
v_gene: TRBV20-1
d_gene: TRBD2
CDR3aa: SARGTSGVETQY

j_gene: TRBJ2-5
v_gene: TRBV7-9
d_gene: TRBD2
CDR3aa: ASSLGVAGTQY

j_gene: TRBJ2-3
v_gene: TRBV5-1
d_gene: TRBD1
CDR3aa: ASSLWLRTGEADTQY

j_gene: TRBJ1-1
v_gene: TRBV10-3
d_gene: TRBD1
CDR3aa: AISKIEGAGTEAF

j_gene: TRBJ2-7
v_gene: TRBV11-2
d_gene: TRBD2
CDR3aa: ASSFRTSGASPYEQY

j_gene: TRBJ2-5
v_gene: TRBV5-4
d_gene: TRBD1
CDR3aa: ASSKWAGTGGEETQY

j_gene: TRBJ2-1
v_gene: TRBV4-1
d_gene: TRBD1
CDR3aa: ASSPYAGQGNNEQF

j_gene: TRBJ2-3
v_gene: TRBV10-3
d_gene: TRBD1
CDR3aa: AIRPTGATDTQY

j_gene: TRBJ2-2
v_gene: TRBV10-3
d_gene: TRBD2
CDR3aa: AIGAGAGELF

j_gene: TRBJ2-1
v_gene: TRBV27
d_gene: -
CDR3aa: ASSLRGALNEQF

j_gene: TRBJ1-1
v_gene: TRBV20-1
d_gene: TRBD1
CDR3aa: SALTGDNTEAF

j_gene: TRBJ1-5
v_gene: TRBV5-5
d_gene: -
CDR3aa: ASSWGTDSNQPQH

j_gene: TRBJ2-2
v_gene: TRBV18
d_gene: -
CDR3aa: AGSPQETANTGELF

j_gene: TRBJ2-4
v_gene: TRBV20-1
d_gene: TRBD2
CDR3aa: SAYPGTSSKNIQY

j_gene: TRBJ2-1
v_gene: TRBV5-6
d_gene: -
CDR3aa: ASSQGLGYNEQF

j_gene: TRBJ2-2
v_gene: TRBV10-3
d_gene: TRBD1
CDR3aa: AISTQGSINTGELF

j_gene: TRBJ2-5
v_gene: TRBV28
d_gene: -
CDR3aa: ASSLPIRSGETQY

j_gene: TRBJ2-3
v_gene: TRBV18
d_gene: TRBD1
CDR3aa: ASSRGTGIYDTQY

j_gene: TRBJ1-5
v_gene: TRBV12-3/TRBV12-4
d_gene: -
CDR3aa: ASSLASPFGREQPQH

j_gene: TRBJ2-1
v_gene: TRBV4-2
d_gene: TRBD2
CDR3aa: AISPAGLAGGHNEQF

j_gene: TRBJ2-3
v_gene: TRBV5-1
d_gene: -
CDR3aa: ASKLAERSTDTQY

j_gene: TRBJ2-5
v_gene: TRBV12-3/TRBV12-4
d_gene: TRBD1
CDR3aa: ASSFDRVQETQY

j_gene: TRBJ2-1
v_gene: TRBV24-1
d_gene: -
CDR3aa: ATSDQAGRSEQF

j_gene: TRBJ2-7
v_gene: TRBV12-3/TRBV12-4
d_gene: -
CDR3aa: ASSFGRSGYEQY

j_gene: TRBJ2-7
v_gene: TRBV12-5
d_gene: -
CDR3aa: ASGLPTYEQY

j_gene: TRBJ2-5
v_gene: TRBV29-1
d_gene: -
CDR3aa: SVEPDTETQY

j_gene: TRBJ1-5
v_gene: TRBV12-3/TRBV12-4
d_gene: -
CDR3aa: ASSPDPGRPQH

j_gene: TRBJ1-1
v_gene: TRBV18
d_gene: TRBD1
CDR3aa: ASSPLDRARNTEAF

j_gene: TRBJ2-1
v_gene: TRBV20-1
d_gene: TRBD2
CDR3aa: SARRTSGDYNEQF

j_gene: TRBJ2-1
v_gene: TRBV7-9
d_gene: -
CDR3aa: ASSEVAVSSYNEQF

j_gene: TRBJ2-1
v_gene: TRBV7-2
d_gene: TRBD2
CDR3aa: ASSLLAGDRNEQF

j_gene: TRBJ1-1
v_gene: TRBV10-3
d_gene: -
CDR3aa: AISGGLQANTEAF

j_gene: TRBJ1-5
v_gene: TRBV12-3/TRBV12-4
d_gene: TRBD1
CDR3aa: ASTRQGYSNQPQH

j_gene: TRBJ2-3
v_gene: TRBV20-1
d_gene: -
CDR3aa: SAAKTFGGNTDTQY

j_gene: TRBJ2-3
v_gene: TRBV2
d_gene: -
CDR3aa: ASSSGVVSTDTQY

j_gene: TRBJ2-3
v_gene: TRBV10-3
d_gene: -
CDR3aa: AISEFERTSTDTQY

j_gene: TRBJ2-1
v_gene: TRBV20-1
d_gene: -
CDR3aa: SATRDITYNEQF

j_gene: TRBJ2-7
v_gene: TRBV7-2
d_gene: TRBD2
CDR3aa: ASSLAGGIGGVSYEQY

j_gene: TRBJ2-6
v_gene: TRBV5-1
d_gene: TRBD1
CDR3aa: ASSFPQGDAGANVLT

j_gene: TRBJ2-3
v_gene: TRBV9
d_gene: TRBD2
CDR3aa: ASSVTAGGSDTQY